This TCR beta chain comes out of a study of a mutant IDH1 vaccine in newly diagnosed glioma. Time point meaning: week 11, during vaccination. Doses consisted of 300 ug of mutant IDH1 20-mer peptide each, paired with topical imiquimod. Findings of the study overall: Changes in the top peripheral T cell clonotypes seemingly had no bearing on pseudoprogression.

This CDR3 spans 15 amino acids. The germline gives CDR1 MRHNA, CDR2 SNTAGT. V was trimmed by 5 bases and J by 3 bases, leaving 14 bases between them. Comment on this clone: Its antigen is still unknown.

Clones were sequenced by immunoSEQ multiplex PCR, and TCRdb holds only the in-frame ones, with some missing. Of more than 50,000 clones listed, 89% are singletons. The receptor was derived from a man aged 35-49 years with glioma. The chain recombines TRBV6-4 with TRBJ2-1; perhaps TRBD2 as D (6 bases). Sample: PBMCs, taken from a glioma patient whose treatment included an IDH1 peptide vaccine. The CDR3, as DNA: TGTGCCAGCAGTCGCACAGGAGGGGACTACAATGAGCAGTTCTTC. Residues: CASSRTGGDYNEQFF.